This T cell receptor (beta chain) was identified during a study of T cell responses to AZD1222 COVID-19 vaccine. Losses at the gene ends were 5 bases for V and 2 bases for J; bases not matched to a gene: 5. The germline V gene has CDR1 MNHEY and CDR2 SMNVEV (reference sequence). This CDR3 spans 15 amino acids. Method: immunoSEQ multiplex PCR; TCRdb's copy keeps in-frame clones and lacks some. The sample has some 150,000 clones, 89% seen once. V gene TRBV27 combines with J gene TRBJ2-7; 11 nucleotides match TRBD2. This TCR derives from an adult in good health. The source material was peripheral blood, sampled on day 0 of AZD1222 vaccination. The CDR3 DNA reads TGTGCCAGCAGTATCAATAGCGGGAGGGCCTACGAGCAGTACTTC. Translation gives CASSINSGRAYEQYF.